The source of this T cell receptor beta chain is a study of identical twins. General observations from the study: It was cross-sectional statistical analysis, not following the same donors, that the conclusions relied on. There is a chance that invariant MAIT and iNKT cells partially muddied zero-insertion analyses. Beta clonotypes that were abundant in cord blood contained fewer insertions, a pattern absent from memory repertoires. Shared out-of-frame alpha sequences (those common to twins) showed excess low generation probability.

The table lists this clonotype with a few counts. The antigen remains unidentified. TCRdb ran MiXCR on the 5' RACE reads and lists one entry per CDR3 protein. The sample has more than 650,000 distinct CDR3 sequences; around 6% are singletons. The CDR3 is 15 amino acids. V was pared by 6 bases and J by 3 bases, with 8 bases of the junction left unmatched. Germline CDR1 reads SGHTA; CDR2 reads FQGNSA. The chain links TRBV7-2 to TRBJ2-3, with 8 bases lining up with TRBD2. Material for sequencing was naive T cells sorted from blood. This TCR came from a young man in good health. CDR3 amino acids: CASRPAGTRTDTQYF. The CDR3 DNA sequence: TGTGCCAGCAGACCTGCCGGGACTAGAACAGATACGCAGTATTTT.